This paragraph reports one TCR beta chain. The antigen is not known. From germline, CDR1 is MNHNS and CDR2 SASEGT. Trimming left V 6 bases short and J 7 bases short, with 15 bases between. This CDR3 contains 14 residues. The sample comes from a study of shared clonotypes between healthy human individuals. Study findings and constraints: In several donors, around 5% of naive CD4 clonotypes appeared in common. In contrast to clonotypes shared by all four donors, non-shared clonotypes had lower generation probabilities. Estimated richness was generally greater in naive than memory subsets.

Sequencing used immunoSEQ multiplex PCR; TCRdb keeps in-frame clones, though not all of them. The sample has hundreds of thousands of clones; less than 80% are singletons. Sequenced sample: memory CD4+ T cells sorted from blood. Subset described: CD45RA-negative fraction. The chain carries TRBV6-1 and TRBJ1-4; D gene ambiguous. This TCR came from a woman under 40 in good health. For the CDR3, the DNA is TGTGCCAGCAGCCCCGGAGGGATTCGTGAAAAACTGTTTTTT. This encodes CASSPGGIREKLFF.